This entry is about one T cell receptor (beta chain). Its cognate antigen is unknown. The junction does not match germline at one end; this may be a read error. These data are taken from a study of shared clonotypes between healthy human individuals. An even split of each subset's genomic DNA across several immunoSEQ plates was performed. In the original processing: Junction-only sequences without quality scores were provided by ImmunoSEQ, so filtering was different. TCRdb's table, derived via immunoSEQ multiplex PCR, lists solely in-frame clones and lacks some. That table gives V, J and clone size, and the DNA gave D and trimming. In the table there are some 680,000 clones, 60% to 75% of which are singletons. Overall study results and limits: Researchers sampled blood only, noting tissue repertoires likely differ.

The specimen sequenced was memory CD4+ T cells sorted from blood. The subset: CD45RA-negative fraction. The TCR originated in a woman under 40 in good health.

The DNA for the CDR3 is TGTTCCAGCAGAGTACAGGGGGCTACCGGGGAGCTGTTTTTT. Translated: CSSRVQGATGELFF. The chain employs TRBV2 and TRBJ2-2; 9 bases match TRBD1. This CDR3 is 14 amino acids long. CDR1 is SNHLY and CDR2 is FYNNEI in the germline V gene.